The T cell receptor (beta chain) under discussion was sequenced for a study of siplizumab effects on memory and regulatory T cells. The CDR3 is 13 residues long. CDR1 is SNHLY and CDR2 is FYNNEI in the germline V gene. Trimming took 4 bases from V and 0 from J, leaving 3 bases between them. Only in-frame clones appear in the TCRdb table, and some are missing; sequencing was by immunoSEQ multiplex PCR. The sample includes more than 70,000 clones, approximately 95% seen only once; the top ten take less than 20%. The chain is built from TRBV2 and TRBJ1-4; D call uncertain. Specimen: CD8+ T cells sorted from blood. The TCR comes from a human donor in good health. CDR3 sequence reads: CASSVSTNEKLFF. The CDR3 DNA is TGTGCCAGCAGTGTCTCAACTAATGAAAAACTGTTTTTT.